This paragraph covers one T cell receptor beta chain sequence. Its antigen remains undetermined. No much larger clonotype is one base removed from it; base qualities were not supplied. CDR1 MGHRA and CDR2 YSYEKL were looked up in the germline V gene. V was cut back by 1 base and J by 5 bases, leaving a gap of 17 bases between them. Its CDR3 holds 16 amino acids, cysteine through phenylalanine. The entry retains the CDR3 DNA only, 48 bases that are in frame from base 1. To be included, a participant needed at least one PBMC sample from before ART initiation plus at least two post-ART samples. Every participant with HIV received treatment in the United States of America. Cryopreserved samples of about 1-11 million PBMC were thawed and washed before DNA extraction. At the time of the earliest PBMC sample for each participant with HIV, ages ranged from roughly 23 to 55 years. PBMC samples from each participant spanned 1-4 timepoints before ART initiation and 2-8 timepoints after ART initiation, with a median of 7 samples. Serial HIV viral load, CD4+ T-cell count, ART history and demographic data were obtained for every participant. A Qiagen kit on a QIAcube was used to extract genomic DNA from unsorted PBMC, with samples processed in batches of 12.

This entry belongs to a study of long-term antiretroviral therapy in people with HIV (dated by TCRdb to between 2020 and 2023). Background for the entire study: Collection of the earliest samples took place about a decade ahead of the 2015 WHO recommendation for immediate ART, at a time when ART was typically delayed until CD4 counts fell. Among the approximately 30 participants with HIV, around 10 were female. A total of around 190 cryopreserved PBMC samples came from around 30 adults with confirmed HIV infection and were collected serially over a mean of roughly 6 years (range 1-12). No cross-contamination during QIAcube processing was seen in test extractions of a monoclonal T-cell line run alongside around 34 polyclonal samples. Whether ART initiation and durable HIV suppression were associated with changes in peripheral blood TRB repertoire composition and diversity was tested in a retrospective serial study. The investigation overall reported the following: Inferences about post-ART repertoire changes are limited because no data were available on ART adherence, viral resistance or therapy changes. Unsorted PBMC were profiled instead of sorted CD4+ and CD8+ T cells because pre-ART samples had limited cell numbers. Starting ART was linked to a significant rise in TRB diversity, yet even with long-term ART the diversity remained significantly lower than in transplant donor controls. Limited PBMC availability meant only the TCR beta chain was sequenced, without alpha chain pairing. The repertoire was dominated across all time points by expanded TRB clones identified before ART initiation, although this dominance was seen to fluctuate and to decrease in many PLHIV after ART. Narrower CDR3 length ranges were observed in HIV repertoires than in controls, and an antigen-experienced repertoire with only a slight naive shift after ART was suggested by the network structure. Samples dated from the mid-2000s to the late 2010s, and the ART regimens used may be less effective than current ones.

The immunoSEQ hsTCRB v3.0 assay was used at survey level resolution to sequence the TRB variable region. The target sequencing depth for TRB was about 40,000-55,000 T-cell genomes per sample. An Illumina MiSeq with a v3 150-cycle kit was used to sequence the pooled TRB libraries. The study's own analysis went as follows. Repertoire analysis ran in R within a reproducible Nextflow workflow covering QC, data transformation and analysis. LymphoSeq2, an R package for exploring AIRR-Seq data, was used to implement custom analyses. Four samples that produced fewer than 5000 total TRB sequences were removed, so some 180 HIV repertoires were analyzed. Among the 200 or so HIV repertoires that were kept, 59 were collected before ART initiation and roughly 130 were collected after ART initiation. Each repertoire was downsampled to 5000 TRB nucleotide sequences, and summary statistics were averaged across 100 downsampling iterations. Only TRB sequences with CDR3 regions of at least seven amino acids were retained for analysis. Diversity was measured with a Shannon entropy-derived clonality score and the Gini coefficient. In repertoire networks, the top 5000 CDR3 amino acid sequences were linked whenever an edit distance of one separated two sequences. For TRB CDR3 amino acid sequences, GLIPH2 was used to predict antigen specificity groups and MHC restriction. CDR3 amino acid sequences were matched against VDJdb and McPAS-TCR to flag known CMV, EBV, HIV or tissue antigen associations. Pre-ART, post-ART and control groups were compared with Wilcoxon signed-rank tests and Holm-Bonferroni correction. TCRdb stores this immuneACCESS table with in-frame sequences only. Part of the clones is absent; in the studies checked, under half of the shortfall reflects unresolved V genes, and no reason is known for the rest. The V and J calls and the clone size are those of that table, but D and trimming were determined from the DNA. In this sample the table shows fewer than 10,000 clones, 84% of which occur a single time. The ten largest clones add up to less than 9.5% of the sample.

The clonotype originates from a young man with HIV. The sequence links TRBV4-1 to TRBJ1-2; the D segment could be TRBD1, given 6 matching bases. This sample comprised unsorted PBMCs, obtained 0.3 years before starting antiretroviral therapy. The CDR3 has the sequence CASSQGSARGVYGYTF. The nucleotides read TGCGCCAGCAGCCAAGGGTCGGCCAGGGGAGTTTATGGCTACACCTTC.